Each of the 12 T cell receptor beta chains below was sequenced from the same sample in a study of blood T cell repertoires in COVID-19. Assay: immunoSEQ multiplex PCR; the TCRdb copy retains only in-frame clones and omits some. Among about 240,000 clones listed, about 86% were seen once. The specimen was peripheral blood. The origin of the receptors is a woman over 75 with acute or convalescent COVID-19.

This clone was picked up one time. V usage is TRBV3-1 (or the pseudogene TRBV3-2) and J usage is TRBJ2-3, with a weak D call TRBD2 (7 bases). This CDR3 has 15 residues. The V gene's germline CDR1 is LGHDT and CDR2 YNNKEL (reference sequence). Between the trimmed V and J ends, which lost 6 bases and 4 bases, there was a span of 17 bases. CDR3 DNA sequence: TGTGCCAGCAGACGTGGCGGGGGCCTGCCAGATACGCAGTATTTT. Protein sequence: CASRRGGGLPDTQYF.

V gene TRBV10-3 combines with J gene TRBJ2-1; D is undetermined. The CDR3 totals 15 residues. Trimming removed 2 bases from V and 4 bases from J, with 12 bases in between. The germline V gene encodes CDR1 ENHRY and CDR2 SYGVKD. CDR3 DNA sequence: TGTGCCATCAGTGAGGACACGCCGGCATACAATGAGCAGTTCTTC. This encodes CAISEDTPAYNEQFF.

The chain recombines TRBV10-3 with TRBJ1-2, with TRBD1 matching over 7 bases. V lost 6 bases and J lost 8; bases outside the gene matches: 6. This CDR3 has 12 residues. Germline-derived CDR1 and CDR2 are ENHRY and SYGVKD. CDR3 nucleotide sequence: TGTGCCATCAGGGGGACAGCCGGCGGCTACACCTTC. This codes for CAIRGTAGGYTF.

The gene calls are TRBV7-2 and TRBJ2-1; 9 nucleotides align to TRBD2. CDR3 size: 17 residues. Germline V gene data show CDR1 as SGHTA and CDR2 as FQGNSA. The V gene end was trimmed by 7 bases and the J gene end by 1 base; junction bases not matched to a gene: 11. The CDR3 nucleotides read TGTGCCAGCACCCCGGGACCTAGCGGGGCGTCCTACAATGAGCAGTTCTTC. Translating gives CASTPGPSGASYNEQFF.

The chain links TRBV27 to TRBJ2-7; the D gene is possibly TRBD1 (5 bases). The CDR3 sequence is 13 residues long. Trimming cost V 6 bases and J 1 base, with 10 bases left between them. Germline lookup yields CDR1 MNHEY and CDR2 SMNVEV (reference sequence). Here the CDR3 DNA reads TGTGCCAGCAGAAGTACAGGATCCTACGAGCAGTACTTC. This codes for CASRSTGSYEQYF.

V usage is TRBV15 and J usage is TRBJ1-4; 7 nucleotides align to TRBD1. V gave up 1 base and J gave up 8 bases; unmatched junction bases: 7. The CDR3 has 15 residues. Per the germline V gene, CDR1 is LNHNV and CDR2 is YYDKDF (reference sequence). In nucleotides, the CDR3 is TGTGCCACCAGCAGAGCGAGGGGGCTAGGGGAAAAACTGTTTTTT. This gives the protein CATSRARGLGEKLFF.

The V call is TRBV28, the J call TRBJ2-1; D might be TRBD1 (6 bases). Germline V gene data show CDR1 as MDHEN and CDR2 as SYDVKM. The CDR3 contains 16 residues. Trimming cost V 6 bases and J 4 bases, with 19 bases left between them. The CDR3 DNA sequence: TGTGCCAGCAGCCCATACTCGGGACAAACATACAATGAGCAGTTCTTC. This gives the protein CASSPYSGQTYNEQFF.

The DNA of the CDR3 is TGTGCCAGCAGCCGAACAGGGTCTGAGCAGTTCTTC. Its translation: CASSRTGSEQFF. This chain connects TRBV3-1 (or the pseudogene TRBV3-2) to TRBJ2-1; maybe TRBD1 (6 bases). Germline V gene data show CDR1 as LGHDT and CDR2 as YNNKEL (reference sequence). The CDR3 runs to 12 residues. Trimming left V 4 bases short and J 9 bases short, with 10 bases between.

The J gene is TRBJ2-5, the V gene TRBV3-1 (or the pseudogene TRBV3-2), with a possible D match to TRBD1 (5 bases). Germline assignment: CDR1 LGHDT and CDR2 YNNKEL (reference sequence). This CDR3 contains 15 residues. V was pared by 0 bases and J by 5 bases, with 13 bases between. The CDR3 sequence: CASSQDVQGHETQYF. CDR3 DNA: TGTGCCAGCAGCCAAGATGTGCAGGGCCACGAGACCCAGTACTTC.

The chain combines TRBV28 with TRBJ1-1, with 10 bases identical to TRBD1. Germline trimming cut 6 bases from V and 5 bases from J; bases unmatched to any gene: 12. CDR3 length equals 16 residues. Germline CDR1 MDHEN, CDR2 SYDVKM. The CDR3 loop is CASRPTGGIVDTEAFF. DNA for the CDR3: TGTGCCAGCAGGCCGACAGGGGGCATCGTAGATACTGAAGCTTTCTTT.

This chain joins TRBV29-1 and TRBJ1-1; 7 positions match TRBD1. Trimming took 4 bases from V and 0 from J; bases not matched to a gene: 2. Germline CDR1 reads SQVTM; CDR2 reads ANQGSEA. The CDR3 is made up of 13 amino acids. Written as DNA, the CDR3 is TGCAGCGTTGCGGGACAGATGAACACTGAAGCTTTCTTT. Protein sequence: CSVAGQMNTEAFF.

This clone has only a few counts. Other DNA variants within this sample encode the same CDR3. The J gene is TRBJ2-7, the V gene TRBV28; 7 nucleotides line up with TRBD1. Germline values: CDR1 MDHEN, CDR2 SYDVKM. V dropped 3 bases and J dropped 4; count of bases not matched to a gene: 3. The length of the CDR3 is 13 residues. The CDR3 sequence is CASSLGQPYEQYF. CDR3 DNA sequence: TGTGCCAGCAGTTTGGGACAGCCTTACGAGCAGTACTTC.